Listed below are T cell receptor beta chains from one sample, sequenced in a study of early T cells in non-severe SARS-CoV-2 infection. TCRdb recomputed calls from the 5' RACE reads with MiXCR, one row per CDR3 protein. Among tens of thousands of distinct CDR3 sequences, roughly 10% were seen once, and the ten largest hold approximately 8%. The specimen was whole blood, collected at baseline. Source of these receptors: an adult who was a healthcare worker with PCR-confirmed SARS-CoV-2 infection or an uninfected control (not recorded which). The CDR3 runs from the conserved cysteine through the conserved F or W. The D gene is left open where the match is weak. Only part of the rows carry a size: once, few, many, or a class if the clone is expanded.

TRBJ1-1,TRBV7-8,few,NA,TGTGCCAGCAGCTTAGCGCGACAGGTTGCGGCTTTCTTT,CASSLARQVAAFF
TRBJ1-4,TRBV5-1,many,NA,TGCGCCAGCAGCTCCCAGGCACAGGGAAATCAAGAAAAACTGTTTTTT,CASSSQAQGNQEKLFF
TRBJ2-1,TRBV19,many,TRBD2,TGTGCCAGTAGTATTAGGCGGGGGTACAATGAGCAGTTCTTC,CASSIRRGYNEQFF
TRBJ2-3,TRBV3-1,many,TRBD2,TGTGCCAGCAGCCAAGAAATGGTGGGGAGCGGGGGCGATACGCAGTATTTT,CASSQEMVGSGGDTQYF
TRBJ2-4,TRBV6-5,few,TRBD2,TGTGCCAGCAGTAGGACTAGCGGGAGAGACATTCAGTACTTC,CASSRTSGRDIQYF
TRBJ2-1,TRBV7-8,many,NA,TGTGCCAGCAGCTTAGACGGTCGAGGGGCGGGCTCCTACAATGAGCAGTTCTTC,CASSLDGRGAGSYNEQFF
TRBJ2-1,TRBV7-2,few,TRBD2,TGTGCCAGCAGCTTAGTTAAGCCGGGACTAGCCAACAATGAGCAGTTCTTC,CASSLVKPGLANNEQFF
TRBJ2-3,TRBV4-1,many,NA,TGCGCCAGCAGCCCCCGGACTATAGATACGCAGTATTTT,CASSPRTIDTQYF
TRBJ2-2,TRBV12-3/TRBV12-4,many,NA,TGTGCCGCTACGGGGGGCGGGAGAGTAACCGGGGAGCTGTTTTTT,CAATGGGRVTGELFF
TRBJ2-1,TRBV2,few,NA,TGTGCCAGCAGTGATGGGGGAAGCTCCTACAATGAGCAGTTCTTC,CASSDGGSSYNEQFF
TRBJ2-1,TRBV5-1,NA,TRBD2,TGCGCCAGCAGCTTGGACTGGCGGGAGGTATACAATGAGCAGTTCTTC,CASSLDWREVYNEQFF
TRBJ2-2,TRBV2,many,TRBD1,TGTGCCAGCAGCGTACAGGGGGAGACCGGGGAGCTGTTTTTT,CASSVQGETGELFF
TRBJ2-1,TRBV7-8,NA,NA,TGTGCCAGCAGCTCCGGCCGGGGGCCCGAGCGAAACAATGAGCAGTTCTTC,CASSSGRGPERNNEQFF
TRBJ2-5,TRBV3-1,NA,TRBD2,TGTGCCAGCAGCCAAGAACTAGCGGGAACGGAGACCCAGTACTTC,CASSQELAGTETQYF
TRBJ2-7,TRBV5-4,NA,NA,TGTGCCAGCAGCTACGACACCGGAGTCGAGCAGTACTTC,CASSYDTGVEQYF
TRBJ2-3,TRBV25-1,few,NA,TGTGCCAGCAGTGAGCGCCTAACCGGAGGCACAGATACGCAGTATTTT,CASSERLTGGTDTQYF
TRBJ1-1,TRBV6-1,few,NA,TGTGCCAGCAGTGGCCGGGAGAACACTGAAGCTTTCTTT,CASSGRENTEAFF
TRBJ2-2,TRBV29-1,NA,NA,TGCAGCGTTGAAGTGGGTGGCACCGGGGAGCTGTTTTTT,CSVEVGGTGELFF
TRBJ1-1,TRBV5-4,few,NA,TGTGCCAGCAGCCCGACCGGATGGCAGAACACTGAAGCTTTCTTT,CASSPTGWQNTEAFF
TRBJ2-4,TRBV7-9,many,TRBD2,TGTGCCAGCAGCCCGAGCGGGAGGGAAAACATTCAGTACTTC,CASSPSGRENIQYF
TRBJ2-3,TRBV7-2,many,NA,TGTGCCAGCAGCTTTAGGACAGCTAGCACAGATACGCAGTATTTT,CASSFRTASTDTQYF
TRBJ1-6,TRBV20-1,NA,TRBD1,TGCAGTGCTAGAGTAGGGACAGGGGATAATTCACCCCTCCACTTT,CSARVGTGDNSPLHF
TRBJ1-5,TRBV5-1,few,TRBD1,TGCGCCAGCAGCTTGGGCCCTCAGGGGGTGAATCAGCCCCAGCATTTT,CASSLGPQGVNQPQHF
TRBJ2-5,TRBV25-1,many,NA,TGTGCCAGCAGTGAAACCGAGACCCAGTACTTC,CASSETETQYF
TRBJ2-1,TRBV27,few,TRBD1,TGTGCCAGCCGGGACAGCATCTTCTATGAGCAGTTCTTC,CASRDSIFYEQFF
TRBJ2-1,TRBV7-2,many,NA,TGTGCCAGCAGTAAACCGACGGGGAATGAGCAGTTCTTC,CASSKPTGNEQFF
TRBJ2-5,TRBV24-1,many,NA,TGTGCCACCCGTCACGAACAAGAGACCCAGTACTTC,CATRHEQETQYF
TRBJ1-1,TRBV10-1,NA,NA,TGCGCCAGCAGGGTCAGTATTAACACTGAAGCTTTCTTT,CASRVSINTEAFF
TRBJ2-3,TRBV6-6,NA,NA,TGTGCCAGCCGGCTCGGGACTTCAAGCACAGATACGCAGTATTTT,CASRLGTSSTDTQYF
TRBJ2-7,TRBV7-2,few,TRBD2,TGTGCCAGCAGCTCCGGGACTAGAATGAACGAGCAGTACTTC,CASSSGTRMNEQYF
TRBJ1-4,TRBV6-1,NA,NA,TGTGCCAGCAGGGAGGGGGGGACTGAAAAACTGTTTTTT,CASREGGTEKLFF